These T cell receptor beta chains were read from a single sample in a study of blood T cell repertoires in COVID-19. Produced via immunoSEQ multiplex PCR; TCRdb's table is partial and in-frame only. The sample has about 160,000 clones; about 81% are singletons. Sequencing was performed on peripheral blood. Receptors originate from a human donor in a cohort sampled during active COVID-19. Both conserved end residues are part of each CDR3. The D gene is left open where the match is weak. Clone size appears in some rows only: once, few, many, or a class for an expanded clone.

TRBD2	-	TRBV7-2	TRBJ2-7	CASSLAAGGPQQYEQYF	TGTGCCAGCAGCTTAGCCGCGGGAGGGCCCCAACAATACGAGCAGTACTTC
-	-	TRBV18	TRBJ1-4	CASSPPAGTNEKLFF	TGTGCCAGCTCACCACCGGCAGGGACTAATGAAAAACTGTTTTTT
-	-	TRBV6-6	TRBJ1-1	CASSLKAGDTEAFF	TGTGCCAGCAGTTTAAAGGCGGGGGACACTGAAGCTTTCTTT
-	-	TRBV2	TRBJ1-2	CASSATGGTYGYTF	TGTGCCAGCAGTGCGACTGGGGGGACCTATGGCTACACCTTC
TRBD1	-	TRBV11-2	TRBJ2-7	CASRTGVTYEQYF	TGTGCCAGCAGGACAGGGGTAACCTACGAGCAGTACTTC
TRBD2	once	TRBV27	TRBJ2-2	CASSSASGLGAGELFF	TGTGCCAGCAGTTCGGCTAGCGGGCTGGGGGCCGGGGAGCTGTTTTTT
TRBD2	once	TRBV6-6	TRBJ2-5	CASTSRAGQETQYF	TGTGCCAGCACCTCTAGAGCGGGGCAAGAGACCCAGTACTTC
TRBD1	few	TRBV24-1	TRBJ2-4	CATSDSGQGGKNIQYF	TGTGCCACCAGTGATTCTGGACAGGGCGGCAAAAACATTCAGTACTTC
-	-	TRBV4-2	TRBJ2-1	CASSQVGVSSYNEQFF	TGTGCCAGCAGCCAAGTCGGGGTCAGCTCCTACAATGAGCAGTTCTTC
-	-	TRBV19	TRBJ2-2	CASSGLEGYTGELFF	TGTGCCTCTTCGGGATTAGAGGGATATACCGGGGAGCTGTTTTTT
-	-	TRBV7-9	TRBJ2-4	CASSLRSGEAKNIQYF	TGTGCCAGCAGCTTAAGATCGGGGGAAGCCAAAAACATTCAGTACTTC
TRBD1	once	TRBV20-1	TRBJ2-7	CSASNSGQGSSYEQYF	TGCAGTGCTAGTAACTCGGGACAGGGGTCTTCCTACGAGCAGTACTTC
TRBD2	-	TRBV11-2	TRBJ2-3	CASSLLAVSTDTQYF	TGTGCCAGCAGCCTCCTAGCGGTTAGCACAGATACGCAGTATTTT
-	-	TRBV28	TRBJ2-7	CASFDRSSYEQYF	TGTGCCAGCTTTGACAGGTCCTCCTACGAGCAGTACTTC
-	-	TRBV6-2/TRBV6-3	TRBJ1-2	CASSGGKFGYTF	TGTGCCAGCAGCGGGGGGAAGTTTGGCTACACCTTC
TRBD1	-	TRBV5-1	TRBJ1-1	CASSFYNRGDTEAFF	TGCGCCAGCAGCTTCTACAACAGGGGTGACACTGAAGCTTTCTTT
TRBD1	few	TRBV25-1	TRBJ1-2	CASSSRDRGAGYTF	TGTGCCAGCAGTAGCCGGGACAGGGGGGCTGGCTACACCTTC
TRBD2	-	TRBV12-5	TRBJ2-2	CASDGLAGVTGELFF	TGTGCTAGTGACGGACTAGCGGGAGTCACCGGGGAGCTGTTTTTT
-	-	TRBV3-1/TRBV3-2	TRBJ2-4	CASSQAQGGTKNIQYF	TGTGCCAGCAGCCAAGCCCAAGGGGGAACCAAAAACATTCAGTACTTC
-	-	TRBV10-3	TRBJ1-1	CAISGATGNTEAFF	TGTGCCATCAGCGGGGCGACAGGGAACACTGAAGCTTTCTTT
TRBD1	-	TRBV5-8	TRBJ2-6	CASSTGQGSSGANVLTF	TGTGCCAGCAGCACCGGACAGGGCAGCTCTGGGGCCAACGTCCTGACTTTC
TRBD1	-	TRBV7-2	TRBJ1-1	CASSQDRGRSFF	TGTGCCAGCAGCCAAGACAGGGGTAGGTCTTTCTTT
-	-	TRBV28	TRBJ1-1	CASSLWVGRTEAFF	TGTGCCAGCAGTTTATGGGTGGGGAGGACTGAAGCTTTCTTT
-	-	TRBV6-5	TRBJ1-1	CASRIERLAPEAFF	TGTGCCAGCAGAATTGAGAGACTGGCTCCTGAAGCTTTCTTT
-	-	TRBV5-5	TRBJ1-1	CASSLDRFTEAFF	TGTGCCAGCAGCTTGGATCGGTTCACTGAAGCTTTCTTT
-	-	TRBV3-1/TRBV3-2	TRBJ1-1	CASSHKTAQNTEAFF	TGTGCCAGCAGCCACAAGACAGCCCAGAACACTGAAGCTTTCTTT
TRBD2	-	TRBV13	TRBJ2-7	CASSLTGLATTHEQYF	TGTGCCAGCAGCTTAACCGGACTAGCTACCACCCACGAGCAGTACTTC
TRBD1	-	TRBV7-6	TRBJ2-6	CASSLMGTASSGANVLTF	TGTGCCAGCAGCTTAATGGGGACAGCCTCCTCTGGGGCCAACGTCCTGACTTTC
-	-	TRBV19	TRBJ2-2	CASYAGGRGTGELFF	TGTGCCAGTTACGCTGGGGGCAGGGGCACCGGGGAGCTGTTTTTT
-	-	TRBV29-1	TRBJ1-1	CSVRQTQNTEAFF	TGCAGCGTGAGACAGACCCAGAACACTGAAGCTTTCTTT
TRBD2	-	TRBV7-3	TRBJ2-7	CASSPGGGRAHEQYF	TGTGCCAGCAGCCCCGGCGGCGGGAGGGCCCACGAGCAGTACTTC
-	-	TRBV18	TRBJ1-3	CASSPFAIGPSGNTIYF	TGTGCCAGCTCACCGTTCGCGATTGGGCCCTCTGGAAACACCATATATTTT
TRBD2	-	TRBV7-2	TRBJ2-7	CASSRTSGRADEQYF	TGTGCCAGCAGCCGGACTAGCGGGAGGGCCGACGAGCAGTACTTC
TRBD2	-	TRBV4-1	TRBJ2-4	CASSQGGTNIQYF	TGCGCCAGCAGCCAGGGGGGGACAAACATTCAGTACTTC
-	-	TRBV6-5	TRBJ2-1	CASSYSKAHNEQFF	TGTGCCAGCAGTTACTCGAAAGCCCACAATGAGCAGTTCTTC
TRBD1	-	TRBV2	TRBJ2-7	CASEVSQGAYEQYF	TGTGCCAGCGAGGTCTCACAGGGGGCCTACGAGCAGTACTTC
-	once	TRBV10-3	TRBJ2-5	CAISDRGETQYF	TGTGCCATCAGTGACAGGGGAGAGACCCAGTACTTC
TRBD2	-	TRBV7-2	TRBJ2-7	CASSHRTRGTDEQYF	TGTGCCAGCAGCCACCGGACTAGAGGGACCGACGAGCAGTACTTC
TRBD1	-	TRBV27	TRBJ2-2	CASSPDGTGVPWITGELFF	TGTGCCAGCAGCCCGGACGGGACAGGGGTACCATGGATCACCGGGGAGCTGTTTTTT
-	-	TRBV5-1	TRBJ1-2	CASSAGLSNYGYTF	TGCGCCAGCAGCGCGGGGCTTTCTAACTATGGCTACACCTTC
-	-	TRBV12-3/TRBV12-4	TRBJ2-5	CASRPTLQETQYF	TGTGCCAGCAGACCGACACTGCAAGAGACCCAGTACTTC
TRBD1	-	TRBV24-1	TRBJ2-1	CATSVRGLNEQFF	TGTGCCACCAGTGTTAGGGGGCTTAATGAGCAGTTCTTC
TRBD2	-	TRBV19	TRBJ2-5	CASSLRLAGVETQYF	TGTGCCAGTAGTCTAAGACTAGCGGGGGTTGAGACCCAGTACTTC
TRBD2	once	TRBV5-6	TRBJ2-3	CASSYGSGRLTDTQYF	TGTGCCAGCAGCTACGGGAGCGGGAGACTCACAGATACGCAGTATTTT
TRBD1	-	TRBV7-2	TRBJ1-3	CASSLGPGGGNTIYF	TGTGCCAGCAGCTTAGGGCCAGGGGGCGGAAACACCATATATTTT
TRBD1	-	TRBV7-9	TRBJ1-1	CASSSILTGGDRAEAFF	TGTGCCAGCAGCTCCATCCTCACAGGGGGAGATCGGGCTGAAGCTTTCTTT
TRBD1	-	TRBV9	TRBJ1-2	CASSAQQGTDYGYTF	TGTGCCAGCAGCGCGCAACAGGGGACCGACTATGGCTACACCTTC
-	-	TRBV14	TRBJ2-7	CASSQEPHYYEQYF	TGTGCCAGCAGCCAAGAGCCGCACTACTACGAGCAGTACTTC
TRBD2	-	TRBV29-1	TRBJ2-7	CSVALAGGYEQYF	TGCAGCGTTGCGCTAGCGGGAGGGTACGAGCAGTACTTC